The text below deals with one T cell receptor beta chain. This sample was taken from a study of blood T cell repertoires in COVID-19. Study information: Researchers got acute and convalescent COVID-19 samples from the United States, Italy and Spain. PBMCs, B-cell-depleted T cells, or T cells were the source of the cDNA or gDNA that made up the material.

The CDR3 is made up of 16 amino acids. Trimming removed 1 base at V and 4 bases at J, with 16 bases between. Germline V gene lookup returns CDR1 LGHDT and CDR2 YNNKEL (reference sequence). Original analysis: Amplifying reference gene primers gave estimates of nucleated cell counts. Sequencing was performed with immunoSEQ multiplex PCR; in TCRdb, only in-frame clones are kept and a portion is missing. The D gene and trimming were derived from the DNA, and the V and J assignments and clone size from that table. The sample lists tens of thousands of clones, around 90% occurring once. This receptor was taken from a man between 45 and 60 years old with acute or convalescent COVID-19. The V and J genes are TRBV3-1 (or the pseudogene TRBV3-2) and TRBJ1-2; D remains unclear. Sequenced input: peripheral blood. The CDR3 reads CASSQVGSAVTYGYTF. DNA of the CDR3: TGTGCCAGCAGCCAAGTGGGGAGCGCAGTTACCTATGGCTACACCTTC.